This passage covers 15 T cell receptor beta chains from one sample sequenced in a study of cytomegalovirus exposure and HLA in healthy donors. The PCR used 60 Vbeta and 13 Jbeta primers. TCRdb keeps only in-frame clones here, not all; method: immunoSEQ multiplex PCR. The table shows around 100,000 clones, with approximately 80% occurring only once. The sample taken for sequencing was PBMCs. The source of these receptors is a woman between 65 and 79 years old in good health and CMV-seropositive.

With respect to this clone: Relative to the germline gene, one junction end is altered; a read error may explain this. The chain links TRBV6-1 to TRBJ2-7; 7 bases line up with TRBD2. The germline CDR1 and CDR2 sequences are MNHNS and SASEGT. The CDR3 spans 15 residues. Written as DNA, the CDR3 is TGTGCCAGCAGCGAAGGAGGCGGGAGCTCCTACGAGCAGTACTTC. Its translation: CASSEGGGSSYEQYF.

The rearrangement joins TRBV10-3 to TRBJ2-7; D gene uncertain. The CDR3 is made up of 13 amino acids. The germline V and J ends were trimmed by 10 bases and 0 bases, with 13 bases remaining between them. In germline, CDR1 is ENHRY, CDR2 SYGVKD. CDR3 loop: CATLIRSSYEQYF. Written as DNA, the CDR3 is TGTGCCACCCTTATTAGGAGCTCCTACGAGCAGTACTTC.

The V gene is TRBV19, the J gene TRBJ1-5, with 8 bases identical to TRBD1. Germline V gene lookup returns CDR1 LNHDA and CDR2 SQIVND (reference sequence). Unmatched junction bases numbered 3, after V lost 6 bases and J lost 5 bases. This CDR3 region has 13 residues. The CDR3 here is CASRDREDQPQHF. CDR3 DNA sequence: TGTGCCAGTAGGGACAGGGAAGATCAGCCCCAGCATTTT.

CDR3: CASSSKAGGTYNEQFF. CDR3 DNA: TGCGCCAGCAGCTCCAAGGCGGGGGGCACCTACAATGAGCAGTTCTTC. The chain joins TRBV5-1 to TRBJ2-1; TRBD2 matches 8 bases. With 3 bases clipped from V and 2 bases from J, the junction kept 7 bases outside the gene matches. This CDR3 has 16 residues. Germline values: CDR1 SGHRS, CDR2 YFSETQ. Based on the CDR3 plus reference TRBV5-1 and TRBJ2-1, the full variable domain is KAGVTQTPRYLIKTRGQQVTLSCSPISGHRSVSWYQQTPGQGLQFLFEYFSETQRNKGNFPGRFSGRQFSNSRSEMNVSTLELGDSALYLCASSSKAGGTYNEQFFGPGTRLTVL.

The J gene is TRBJ2-5, the V gene TRBV14; 10 bases are shared with TRBD1. The length of the CDR3 is 14 residues. Unmatched junction bases numbered 5, after V lost 6 bases and J lost 4 bases. The germline gives CDR1 SGHDN, CDR2 FVKESK. The CDR3 nucleotides are TGTGCCAGCAGACGACAGGGGGCAGGAGAGACCCAGTACTTC. This translates into CASRRQGAGETQYF.

J is TRBJ2-7 and V is TRBV7-3; D gene ambiguous. Looked up from germline, CDR1 is SGHTA and CDR2 is FQGTGA. Trimming pared 3 bases from V and 1 base from J, leaving 10 bases between. The CDR3 is 14 amino acids. The CDR3 reads CASSFRHQSYEQYF. The DNA of the CDR3 is TGTGCCAGCAGCTTCCGACACCAGTCCTACGAGCAGTACTTC.

The chain carries TRBV7-2 and TRBJ2-1, with 14 bases aligning to TRBD2. Germline CDR1 is SGHTA and CDR2 is FQGNSA. The ends lost 6 bases at V and 7 bases at J; junction bases unmatched: 8. This CDR3 spans 16 amino acids. The CDR3 DNA follows: TGTGCCAGCAGACCCGGGACTAGCGGGAGAGTAAATGAGCAGTTCTTC. It is translated as CASRPGTSGRVNEQFF. Combining the CDR3 with reference TRBV7-2 and TRBJ2-1 gives the whole variable domain GAGVSQSPSNKVTEKGKDVELRCDPISGHTALYWYRQSLGQGLEFLIYFQGNSAPDKSGLPSDRFSAERTGGSVSTLTIQRTQQEDSAVYLCASRPGTSGRVNEQFFGPGTRLTVL.

V gene TRBV30 combines with J gene TRBJ1-2, with TRBD1 matching 9 bases. CDR1 is GTSNPN, CDR2 SVGIG, per germline (reference sequence). V shed 4 bases and J 4 bases; nucleotides not matched to a gene: 10. The CDR3 runs 15 residues. CDR3 in amino acids: CAWTSLGTGRYGYTF. DNA of the CDR3: TGTGCCTGGACCTCACTCGGGACAGGGCGCTATGGCTACACCTTC.

The chain combines TRBV10-3 with TRBJ2-7; D remains ambiguous. V was cut by 6 bases and J by 0 bases, with 9 bases left in between. The CDR3 extends over 13 amino acids. CDR1 ENHRY and CDR2 SYGVKD come from the germline V gene. Here the CDR3 DNA reads TGTGCCATCAGCCCCGGTAGCTCCTACGAGCAGTACTTC. Amino acid sequence: CAISPGSSYEQYF.

As regards this clone: The germline gene is not matched at one end of the junction; a read error may be the cause. The chain employs TRBV7-7 and TRBJ2-1, with 7 bases that match TRBD2. Per the germline V gene, CDR1 is SSHAT and CDR2 is FNYEAQ (reference sequence). This CDR3 region has 15 residues. CDR3 sequence: CASSPGSGTYNEQFF. The CDR3 coding sequence is TGTGCTAGCAGCCCGGGGAGCGGGACTTACAATGAGCAGTTCTTC.

The chain recombines TRBV2 with TRBJ1-2, with D hard to call. This CDR3 contains 15 residues. Trimming took 8 bases from V and 1 from J, leaving 17 bases between them. The V gene's germline CDR1 is SNHLY and CDR2 FYNNEI. The CDR3 region is CASHAVNTVNYGYTF. The CDR3 DNA follows: TGTGCCAGCCACGCGGTGAACACCGTTAACTATGGCTACACCTTC.

V and J are TRBV11-2 and TRBJ2-3; 11 bases are a match to TRBD2. The CDR3 covers 17 residues. CDR1 and CDR2 from the germline V gene are SGHAT and FQNNGV. The trim removed 5 bases at V and 2 bases at J, leaving 9 bases unmatched. The CDR3 loop is CASSRFGTSGTTDTQYF. For the CDR3, the DNA is TGTGCCAGCAGCCGGTTTGGGACTAGCGGCACCACAGATACGCAGTATTTT. Together with reference TRBV11-2 and TRBJ2-3, the CDR3 gives the full variable domain: EAGVAQSPRYKIIEKRQSVAFWCNPISGHATLYWYQQILGQGPKLLIQFQNNGVVDDSQLPKDRFSAERLKGVDSTLKIQPAKLEDSAVYLCASSRFGTSGTTDTQYFGPGTRLTVL.

The rearrangement uses TRBV7-2 and TRBJ2-5; TRBD2 matches 9 bases. CDR1 is SGHTA, CDR2 FQGNSA, per germline. V lost 4 bases, J lost 2 bases, and 8 bases stayed unmatched. This CDR3 contains 16 residues. CDR3 coding DNA: TGTGCCAGCAGCTCGGCCCTAGCGGGATCGCAAGAGACCCAGTACTTC. Translating gives CASSSALAGSQETQYF.

This chain connects TRBV5-4 to TRBJ1-2; 9 bases line up with TRBD1. Germline V CDR1 and CDR2: SGHNT, YYREEE (reference sequence). CDR3 length: 13 amino acids. Trimming at V came to 4 bases and at J to 8 bases, leaving 6 bases not matched to a gene. The CDR3 coding sequence is TGTGCCAGCAGCCAACAGGGGGCCGAAGGCTACACCTTC. Translated, it gives CASSQQGAEGYTF.

The chain has TRBV6-5 and TRBJ2-1, with 9 bases fitting TRBD1. The V gene end was trimmed by 0 bases and the J gene end by 6 bases; junction bases not matched to a gene: 3. Per germline, CDR1 MNHEY and CDR2 SVGAGI. There are 15 residues in the CDR3. The CDR3 region is CASSYSRTGANEQFF. CDR3 DNA: TGTGCCAGCAGTTACTCGAGGACAGGGGCCAATGAGCAGTTCTTC.